The text below deals with one TCR beta chain. Trimming cost V 5 bases and J 10 bases, with 14 bases left between them. CDR3 size: 12 residues. Germline values: CDR1 SGHTA, CDR2 FQGNSA. These data belong to a study of control samples from healthy donors and cancer patients. Using immunoSEQ multiplex PCR, the repertoire was profiled, and TCRdb retains in-frame clones only, with some absent. The data contain some 110,000 clones, about four fifths of them seen just once; the ten biggest clones take up less than 15%. The chain employs TRBV7-2 and TRBJ2-5; D is perhaps TRBD1 (5 bases). Sequencing was carried out using blood. This sequence was found in a woman aged 50 to 65 in good health. The CDR3 DNA reads as TGTGCCAGCAGCCTGGACAAGGGGAACCAGTACTTC. The encoded protein is CASSLDKGNQYF.